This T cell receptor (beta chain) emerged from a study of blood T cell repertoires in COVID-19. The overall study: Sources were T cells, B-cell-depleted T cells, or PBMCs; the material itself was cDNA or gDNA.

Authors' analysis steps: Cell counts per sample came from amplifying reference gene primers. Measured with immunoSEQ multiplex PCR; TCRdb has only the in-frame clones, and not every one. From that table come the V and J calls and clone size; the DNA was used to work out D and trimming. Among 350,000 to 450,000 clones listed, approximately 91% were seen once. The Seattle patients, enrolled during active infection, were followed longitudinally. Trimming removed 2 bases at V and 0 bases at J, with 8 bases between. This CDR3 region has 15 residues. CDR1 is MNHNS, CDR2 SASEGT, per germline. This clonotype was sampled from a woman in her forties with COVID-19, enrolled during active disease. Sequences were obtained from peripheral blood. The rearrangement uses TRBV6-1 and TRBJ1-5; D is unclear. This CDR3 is CASSEQLYSNQPQHF. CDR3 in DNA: TGTGCCAGCAGTGAACAACTCTATAGCAATCAGCCCCAGCATTTT.